This T cell receptor (beta chain) was retrieved from a study of shared clonotypes between healthy human individuals. Study observations and caveats: The researchers took only blood, and tissue repertoires probably look different.

The assay was immunoSEQ multiplex PCR, and TCRdb's table has in-frame clones only and misses some. The sample lists under 2.5 million clones, around 92% seen once, with approximately 0.4% in the top ten. From germline, CDR1 is SGHTA and CDR2 FQGTGA. Trimming took 5 bases from V and 7 from J; bases not matched to a gene: 10. The CDR3 is 15 residues long. This clone has just one count. Its antigen is currently unknown. Sequences were obtained from naive CD4+ T cells from PBMCs. Subset specified: CD45RA+ positively selected. The chain carries TRBV7-3 and TRBJ2-1, with 8 bases matching TRBD2. The TCR comes from a man younger than 35 in good health. Some clones in this sample may be carry-over from other donors' samples. CDR3 DNA: TGTGCCAGCAGCGCTAGCGGGTTCTTCGCGAATGAGCAGTTCTTC. Its translation is CASSASGFFANEQFF. The full variable domain, its missing parts supplied by reference TRBV7-3 and TRBJ2-1, is GAGVSQTPSNKVTEKGKYVELRCDPISGHTALYWYRQSLGQGPEFLIYFQGTGAADDSGLPNDRFFAVRPEGSVSTLKIQRTERGDSAVYLCASSASGFFANEQFFGPGTRLTVL.